The next 15 T cell receptor beta chains were all read from a single sample in a study of cytomegalovirus exposure and HLA in healthy donors. It was with 60 Vbeta and 13 Jbeta primers that the PCR ran. Generated by immunoSEQ multiplex PCR, the TCRdb table keeps only in-frame clones and is missing some. The repertoire holds fewer than 250,000 clones, with around 78% as singletons. Sequencing was carried out using PBMCs. Receptors were obtained from a woman aged 25-40 years in good health and CMV-seropositive.

CDR3 region: CASSYSTLQATEAFF. As DNA, the CDR3 is TGTGCCAGCAGCTATTCCACACTTCAGGCGACTGAAGCTTTCTTT. The V gene is TRBV13, the J gene TRBJ1-1, with D uncertain. The CDR3 is made up of 15 amino acids. Germline CDR1 and CDR2: PRHDT and FYEKMQ (reference sequence). V lost 4 bases, J lost 5 bases, and 17 bases lay in between.

CDR3 coding DNA: TGTGCCAGCAGTTACTCGAAAGGCTCCCGGACACCCGAATACTTC. It yields the protein CASSYSKGSRTPEYF. V is TRBV6-5 and J is TRBJ2-7; possible D gene TRBD1, 5 bases. Germline assignment: CDR1 MNHEY and CDR2 SVGAGI. This CDR3 is 15 amino acids long. Between the trimmed V and J ends, which lost 0 bases and 13 bases, there was a span of 22 bases.

The J gene is TRBJ2-7, the V gene TRBV4-1, with D perhaps matching TRBD1 (6 bases). This CDR3 has 18 amino acids. The V and J ends lost 4 bases and 2 bases respectively, with 24 bases between them. Germline V gives CDR1 MGHRA, CDR2 YSYEKL. CDR3 sequence (DNA): TGCGCCAGCAGCCCCGCGGAGCTCACAGGGAACCCTACCTACGAGCAGTACTTC. Its protein is CASSPAELTGNPTYEQYF.

The chain joins TRBV25-1 to TRBJ2-1; 7 positions match TRBD1. Germline-derived CDR1 and CDR2 are MGHDK and SYGVNS. V dropped 4 bases and J dropped 3; count of bases not matched to a gene: 15. The CDR3 has 18 residues. This CDR3 reads CASSVPEKGTANYNEQFF. The DNA of the CDR3 is TGTGCCAGCAGTGTTCCCGAGAAGGGGACAGCGAACTACAATGAGCAGTTCTTC.

CDR3 in DNA: TGTGCCCGGGGGGGACTAGCGTACACAGATACGCAGTATTTT. Protein: CARGGLAYTDTQYF. The chain uses TRBV30 and TRBJ2-3, with 10 bases identical to TRBD2. Germline CDR1 GTSNPN, CDR2 SVGIG (reference sequence). With 8 bases clipped from V and 2 bases from J, the junction kept 7 bases outside the gene matches. This CDR3 has 14 amino acids. Looking up the rest from reference TRBV30 and TRBJ2-3 gives the full variable domain: SQTIHQWPATLVQPVGSPLSLECTVEGTSNPNLYWYRQAAGRGLQLLFYSVGIGQISSEVPQNLSASRPQDRQFILSSKKLLLSDSGFYLCARGGLAYTDTQYFGPGTRLTVL.

This clone turned up a few times. This chain links TRBV7-2 with TRBJ2-7, with 8 bases matching TRBD2. The CDR3 is made up of 17 amino acids. CDR1 and CDR2 from the germline V gene are SGHTA and FQGNSA. V lost 2 bases and J lost 5; bases outside the gene matches: 14. The CDR3 DNA reads as TGTGCCAGCAGCTTAAAGAGCGGGAGTTACCCCCTCCACGAGCAGTACTTC. This translates into CASSLKSGSYPLHEQYF.

The chain employs TRBV6-1 and TRBJ1-5; 8 positions match TRBD1. V lost 7 bases and J lost 6; bases outside the gene matches: 8. The CDR3 is 14 amino acids. In germline, CDR1 is MNHNS, CDR2 SASEGT. The CDR3 DNA follows: TGTGCCAGCACCCACAGGGGGTTGGGTCAGCCCCAGCATTTT. Translation gives CASTHRGLGQPQHF.

This chain links TRBV28 with TRBJ2-1, with TRBD2 matching 7 bases. V trimming: 1 base; J trimming: 6 bases; junction bases outside the gene matches: 9. CDR3 length: 16 amino acids. The V gene's germline CDR1 is MDHEN and CDR2 SYDVKM. Written as DNA, the CDR3 is TGTGCCAGCAGTTTATTCGGGGGAGGGCGGGTCAATGAGCAGTTCTTC. It translates to CASSLFGGGRVNEQFF.

This chain joins TRBV28 and TRBJ2-7; 7 bases agree with TRBD1. CDR3 size: 14 residues. Germline lookup yields CDR1 MDHEN and CDR2 SYDVKM. V lost 3 bases to trimming and J lost 7 bases; unmatched junction nucleotides: 9. CDR3 DNA: TGTGCCAGCAGTTTTCGACAGGGCCTTGAAGAGCAGTACTTC. Amino acids: CASSFRQGLEEQYF.

This sequence joins TRBV28 and TRBJ2-4; TRBD1 matches 7 bases. This CDR3 is built from 16 residues. Trimming took 6 bases from V and 6 from J; bases not matched to a gene: 14. CDR1 and CDR2 from the germline V gene are MDHEN and SYDVKM. CDR3 bases: TGTGCCAGCAGACCAAGACAGGGCTTGTGGATAAACATTCAGTACTTC. Its protein is CASRPRQGLWINIQYF. Combining the CDR3 with reference TRBV28 and TRBJ2-4 gives the whole variable domain DVKVTQSSRYLVKRTGEKVFLECVQDMDHENMFWYRQDPGLGLRLIYFSYDVKMKEKGDIPEGYSVSREKKERFSLILESASTNQTSMYLCASRPRQGLWINIQYFGAGTRLSVL.

The chain couples TRBV28 to TRBJ2-7; TRBD2 matches 12 bases. The CDR3 contains 16 residues. Germline values: CDR1 MDHEN, CDR2 SYDVKM. Losses at the gene ends were 6 bases for V and 4 bases for J; bases not matched to a gene: 10. CDR3 residues: CASSLTGLAGLYEQYF. Written as DNA, the CDR3 is TGTGCCAGCAGCCTTACGGGACTAGCGGGTTTGTACGAGCAGTACTTC.

The chain recombines TRBV28 with TRBJ2-3; maybe TRBD2 (6 bases). CDR3 length: 15 amino acids. Germline V CDR1 and CDR2: MDHEN, SYDVKM. Trimming removed 2 bases from V and 3 bases from J, with 12 bases in between. The CDR3 spells CASSLGGSRTDTQYF. CDR3 in DNA: TGTGCCAGCAGTTTAGGAGGGAGTAGGACAGATACGCAGTATTTT.

V usage is TRBV5-1 and J usage is TRBJ2-5; 7 nucleotides line up with TRBD1. The CDR3 has 13 residues. Germline values: CDR1 SGHRS, CDR2 YFSETQ. Trimming removed 4 bases from V and 5 bases from J; junction bases left unmatched: 5. CDR3 bases: TGCGCCAGCAGCCGACAGGGTGGGGAGACCCAGTACTTC. It yields the protein CASSRQGGETQYF.

V is TRBV7-2 and J is TRBJ2-4, with 12 bases matching TRBD2. After removal of 3 bases from V and 0 bases from J, the junction contained 3 bases not matched to a gene. The CDR3 is 17 residues long. The germline V gene encodes CDR1 SGHTA and CDR2 FQGNSA. This CDR3 reads CASSFLAGGVAKNIQYF. The CDR3, as DNA: TGTGCCAGCAGCTTCCTAGCGGGAGGGGTAGCCAAAAACATTCAGTACTTC.

This chain joins TRBV29-1 and TRBJ1-1; no clear D. The germline V gene encodes CDR1 SQVTM and CDR2 ANQGSEA. With 0 bases removed from V and 6 bases from J, the gap between germline ends came to 8 bases. This CDR3 has 12 amino acids. CDR3: CSVEEVGAEAFF. For the CDR3, the DNA is TGCAGCGTTGAAGAGGTCGGGGCTGAAGCTTTCTTT.